The rows below give T cell receptor beta chains drawn from one sample of a study of control samples from healthy donors and cancer patients. Only in-frame clones appear in the TCRdb table, and some are missing; sequencing was by immunoSEQ multiplex PCR. Found here are roughly 120,000 clones, approximately 90% of them singletons; the top ten hold roughly 4.5%. Sequencing input: blood. These receptors originate from a human donor in good health. The donor label of this sample is uncertain. Each CDR3 is given with its conserved first and last residue. Each record gives: CDR3 length, J gene, V gene, CDR3 protein.

>13|TRBJ1-1|TRBV6-5
CATIPRANTEAFF
>13|TRBJ2-3|TRBV6-1
CASSEEGTDTQYF
>13|TRBJ2-3|TRBV18
CASSQVSADTQYF
>16|TRBJ2-3|TRBV9
CASSPRTSGVTDTQYF
>12|TRBJ2-5|TRBV15
CATSRDIETQYF
>13|TRBJ2-7|TRBV4-2
CASSQGRNYEQYF
>15|TRBJ1-1|TRBV11-2
CASSFPGGNKREAFF
>14|TRBJ2-3|TRBV7-3
CASSFAGEGDTQYF
>14|TRBJ2-7|TRBV6-1
CASSEMGRSYEQYF
>16|TRBJ2-2|TRBV5-1
CASSLSGQLHTGELFF
>12|TRBJ1-2|TRBV28
CASRPPSHGYTF
>16|TRBJ2-3|TRBV11-2
CASSPGLAGGRDTQYF
>14|TRBJ2-7|TRBV6-6
CASSKTTGLYEQYF
>14|TRBJ2-1|TRBV2
CASSLQGVMIGQFF
>14|TRBJ2-3|TRBV3-1/TRBV3-2
CASTRTGGTDTQYF
>15|TRBJ2-2|TRBV28
CASSFRDRYTGELFF
>17|TRBJ2-1|TRBV12-5
CASRGTSGGLSYNEQFF
>16|TRBJ2-1|TRBV6-1
CASSGRGGISYNEQFF
>14|TRBJ1-1|TRBV14
CASSQLTANTEAFF
>14|TRBJ1-5|TRBV28
CASSLIRGVQPQHF